The 27 T cell receptor beta chains below come from one sample, sequenced in a study of T cells in Graves' hyperthyroidism and ophthalmopathy. Amplified regions were TCR beta CDR3 sequences from RNA transcripts. The primer set for the first-round RT-PCR of the TCR CDR3 was HTBI. MiXCR, applied by TCRdb to the multiplex PCR reads, yields one record per CDR3 protein. The table shows roughly 740,000 distinct CDR3 sequences, with approximately 16% occurring only once. The source material was blood. Receptors originate from a man aged 18-30 years with Graves' hyperthyroidism.

The chain recombines TRBV9 with TRBJ2-1; TRBD2 is a possible D gene (6 bases). The CDR3 has 14 residues. V lost 4 bases and J 5 bases, leaving 13 bases between the germline ends. Germline assignment: CDR1 SGDLS and CDR2 YYNGEE. This CDR3 is CASSHGGGNNEQFF. CDR3 DNA sequence: TGTGCCAGCAGCCACGGTGGGGGGAACAATGAGCAGTTCTTC.

The sample holds many counts of this clonotype. The chain links TRBV5-1 to TRBJ2-3, with 7 bases lining up with TRBD2. The CDR3 is 13 residues long. The trim removed 6 bases at V and 1 base at J, leaving 2 bases unmatched. Looked up from germline, CDR1 is SGHRS and CDR2 is YFSETQ. The DNA of the CDR3 is TGCGCCAGCAAGCGGGACGGCACAGATACGCAGTATTTT. Encoded protein: CASKRDGTDTQYF.

The table lists this clonotype with a few counts. For the CDR3, the DNA is TGTGCCATCAGTGATCAGACCCCGAGGGGCACTGAAGCTTTCTTT. This translates into CAISDQTPRGTEAFF. V and J are TRBV10-3 and TRBJ1-1, with D tentatively TRBD1 (5 bases). Germline V gives CDR1 ENHRY, CDR2 SYGVKD. Trimming removed 3 bases from V and 4 bases from J, with 15 bases in between. The CDR3 length is 15 residues.

This clonotype was counted ten times or more. This chain connects TRBV27 to TRBJ2-1; the match to TRBD1 covers 7 bases. The CDR3 consists of 15 residues. The V gene end was trimmed by 4 bases and the J gene end by 2 bases; junction bases not matched to a gene: 5. Germline assignment: CDR1 MNHEY and CDR2 SMNVEV (reference sequence). The CDR3 here is CASSSRGQTYNEQFF. The CDR3 coding sequence is TGTGCCAGCAGTTCTAGGGGGCAGACCTACAATGAGCAGTTCTTC.

The CDR3 sequence: CASSQEAGGVGANVLTF. The CDR3 region has the DNA TGTGCCAGCAGCCAAGAGGCAGGGGGCGTTGGGGCCAACGTCCTGACTTTC. This chain connects TRBV14 to TRBJ2-6, with 8 bases lining up with TRBD1. The V gene end was trimmed by 0 bases and the J gene end by 3 bases; junction bases not matched to a gene: 4. Germline loops: CDR1 SGHDN, CDR2 FVKESK. This CDR3 has 17 residues.

This clonotype showed up just a few times. V usage is TRBV7-9 and J usage is TRBJ2-3, with TRBD2 as a possible D gene (5 bases). This CDR3 has 12 amino acids. Germline CDR1 is SEHNR and CDR2 is FQNEAQ (reference sequence). With 8 bases removed from V and 2 bases from J, the gap between germline ends came to 8 bases. Written as DNA, the CDR3 is TGTGCCAGCCCGGGGTCCACAGATACGCAGTATTTT. As protein: CASPGSTDTQYF.

This clonotype was detected only a few times. The rearrangement links TRBV6-1 to TRBJ2-2, with 8 bases aligning to TRBD2. Germline CDR1 and CDR2: MNHNS and SASEGT. CDR3 length: 16 residues. Losses at the gene ends were 3 bases for V and 4 bases for J; bases not matched to a gene: 7. CDR3 sequence reads: CASSDPGGGGTGELFF. The CDR3 DNA reads as TGTGCCAGCAGTGACCCCGGGGGGGGAGGCACCGGGGAGCTGTTTTTT.

The V gene is TRBV5-1, the J gene TRBJ2-1; D possibly corresponds to TRBD2 (5 bases). Per germline, CDR1 SGHRS and CDR2 YFSETQ. There are 14 residues in the CDR3. Trimming left V 4 bases short and J 8 bases short, with 16 bases between. Written as DNA, the CDR3 is TGCGCCAGCAGCCCAGGACTCTTTCAGGATGAGCAGTTCTTC. Translated, it gives CASSPGLFQDEQFF.

The chain uses TRBV4-1 and TRBJ2-1; tentative D call: TRBD2 (6 bases). V gave up 1 base and J gave up 8 bases, with 18 bases separating them. Germline V gene data show CDR1 as MGHRA and CDR2 as YSYEKL. The CDR3 loop spans 16 amino acids. CDR3 in amino acids: CASSQGAGTGVHEQFF. In nucleotides, the CDR3 is TGCGCCAGCAGCCAAGGGGCCGGGACTGGGGTCCATGAGCAGTTCTTC.

V is TRBV5-6 and J is TRBJ2-2; unclear D gene. This CDR3 has 12 residues. Per germline, CDR1 SGHDT and CDR2 YYEEEE. V was pared by 3 bases and J by 7 bases, with 7 bases between. CDR3 sequence reads: CASSYVVGELFF. The CDR3 DNA reads TGTGCCAGCAGCTATGTGGTCGGGGAGCTGTTTTTT.

This clonotype was observed many times. The rearrangement joins TRBV3-1 to TRBJ1-1, with D tentatively TRBD1 (5 bases). V was cut by 5 bases and J by 3 bases, with 13 bases left in between. Germline V gene sequence: CDR1 LGHDT, CDR2 YNNKEL (reference sequence). The CDR3 totals 14 residues. CDR3 sequence: CASSATGRDTEAFF. In nucleotides, the CDR3 is TGTGCCAGCAGCGCCACGGGGCGCGACACTGAAGCTTTCTTT.

This clonotype has a handful of counts. The rearrangement uses TRBV20-1 and TRBJ2-7, with D uncertain. This CDR3 has 12 residues. The ends were cut back, 5 bases at V and 0 bases at J, with 8 bases in the middle. Looked up from germline, CDR1 is DFQATT and CDR2 is SNEGSKA (reference sequence). This CDR3 is CSAGRVSYEQYF. Written as DNA, the CDR3 is TGCAGTGCTGGCCGGGTCTCCTACGAGCAGTACTTC.

The V call is TRBV7-2, the J call TRBJ2-7; 9 bases match TRBD2. Germline V gene data show CDR1 as SGHTA and CDR2 as FQGNSA. The ends lost 5 bases at V and 5 bases at J; junction bases unmatched: 13. The CDR3 has 16 amino acids. CDR3 nucleotides: TGTGCCAGCAGCCTGTTTAGCGGGAGTTTAACCCACGAGCAGTACTTC. Translation gives CASSLFSGSLTHEQYF.

This clonotype was seen only once. In DNA, the CDR3 is TGTGCCAGCAGCTATGAGGGACTAGCGGGAAGGGGCGGTGAGCAGTACTTC. Encoded protein: CASSYEGLAGRGGEQYF. This chain connects TRBV7-2 to TRBJ2-7; TRBD2 aligns across 13 bases. The CDR3 has 17 residues. Looked up from germline, CDR1 is SGHTA and CDR2 is FQGNSA. With V trimmed by 4 bases and J by 7 bases, 13 bases remained unmatched.

This chain connects TRBV5-6 to TRBJ1-2; the D is unclear. CDR1 is SGHDT, CDR2 YYEEEE, per germline. The CDR3 runs 15 residues. V gave up 0 bases and J gave up 2 bases, with 11 bases separating them. CDR3 in DNA: TGTGCCAGCAGCTTGGCCGTTTTTTCAAACTATGGCTACACCTTC. Its protein is CASSLAVFSNYGYTF.

This clonotype was counted once. This chain uses TRBV29-1 with TRBJ2-3; 7 bases match TRBD1. Germline CDR1 SQVTM, CDR2 ANQGSEA. Trimming at V came to 5 bases and at J to 5 bases, leaving 4 bases not matched to a gene. The CDR3 consists of 12 residues. The CDR3 reads CSVPHRGDTQYF. The CDR3 coding sequence is TGCAGCGTTCCTCACAGGGGAGATACGCAGTATTTT.

The chain joins TRBV14 to TRBJ1-4; no clear D. Germline assignment: CDR1 SGHDN and CDR2 FVKESK. Trimming left V 0 bases short and J 5 bases short, with 10 bases between. The CDR3 is 15 amino acids. CDR3 region: CASSQDIGSNEKLFF. The CDR3 nucleotides read TGTGCCAGCAGCCAAGATATAGGGTCGAATGAAAAACTGTTTTTT. Using reference TRBV14 and TRBJ1-4 for the parts outside the CDR3, the full variable domain is EAGVTQFPSHSVIEKGQTVTLRCDPISGHDNLYWYRRVMGKEIKFLLHFVKESKQDESGMPNNRFLAERTGGTYSTLKVQPAELEDSGVYFCASSQDIGSNEKLFFGSGTQLSVL.

This clonotype was seen repeatedly, ten times or more. This chain links TRBV11-1 with TRBJ2-5; tentatively, D is TRBD2 (5 bases). V was trimmed by 5 bases and J by 9 bases, leaving 16 bases between them. The CDR3 runs to 13 residues. Germline V gene lookup returns CDR1 SGHAT and CDR2 FQDESV (reference sequence). CDR3 in amino acids: CASSLGDYWAQYF. The CDR3 coding sequence is TGTGCCAGCAGCCTCGGAGACTACTGGGCCCAGTACTTC.

This clonotype was found many times. The chain links TRBV30 to TRBJ2-7; no clear D. V lost 0 bases to trimming and J lost 5 bases, with 8 bases between them. The CDR3 sequence is 12 residues long. The V gene's germline CDR1 is GTSNPN and CDR2 SVGIG (reference sequence). The CDR3 here is CAWSVLVDEQYF. The CDR3 DNA reads TGTGCCTGGAGTGTATTGGTGGACGAGCAGTACTTC.

This chain connects TRBV28 to TRBJ2-3; TRBD2 is a possible D gene (5 bases). The CDR3 sequence is 17 residues long. Trimming left V 1 base short and J 0 bases short, with 14 bases between. Germline V lookup: CDR1 MDHEN, CDR2 SYDVKM. DNA for the CDR3: TGTGCCAGCAGTTTATTCGACCTAGCTTGTAGCACAGATACGCAGTATTTT. This encodes CASSLFDLACSTDTQYF.

This clonotype has at least ten counts. J is TRBJ2-1 and V is TRBV6-1, with D perhaps matching TRBD1 or TRBD2 (5 bases each). V was trimmed by 5 bases and J by 1 base, leaving 36 bases between them. The CDR3 length is 23 residues. From germline, CDR1 is MNHNS and CDR2 SASEGT. CDR3 in amino acids: CASSPRTLPPGPHSARSYNEQFF. The CDR3 DNA is TGTGCCAGCAGTCCGAGAACGCTTCCGCCGGGACCGCATAGCGCTAGATCCTACAATGAGCAGTTCTTC.

This clonotype occurred many times. The chain recombines TRBV28 with TRBJ2-3, with D maybe TRBD2 (6 bases). This CDR3 has 15 residues. CDR1 and CDR2 (germline): MDHEN, SYDVKM. The V and J ends lost 4 bases and 1 base respectively, with 12 bases between them. CDR3 coding DNA: TGTGCCAGCAGTTCAATAGCGGCCGGCACAGATACGCAGTATTTT. Translation gives CASSSIAAGTDTQYF.

This clonotype was seen many times. The CDR3 is CASSPGSLPFQYF. CDR3 bases: TGTGCCAGCAGCCCCGGGAGTCTCCCCTTCCAGTACTTC. The rearrangement links TRBV7-9 to TRBJ2-5, with D possibly being TRBD2 (6 bases). The germline V and J ends were trimmed by 5 bases and 10 bases, with 17 bases remaining between them. The CDR3 extends over 13 amino acids. The germline V gene encodes CDR1 SEHNR and CDR2 FQNEAQ (reference sequence).

Regarding this clonotype: Being one base from a much bigger clone, this may be a read error. The chain links TRBV28 to TRBJ2-7; 7 bases fit TRBD2. The CDR3 runs to 16 residues. The germline gives CDR1 MDHEN, CDR2 SYDVKM. V dropped 3 bases and J dropped 4; count of bases not matched to a gene: 12. The CDR3 bases are TGTGCCAGCAGTTTTGTCGGGGCGGGACTAAATTACGAGCAGTACTTC. It translates to CASSFVGAGLNYEQYF.

The genes are TRBV9 and TRBJ1-3; unclear D gene. The ends were cut back, 3 bases at V and 0 bases at J, with 10 bases in the middle. From germline, CDR1 is SGDLS and CDR2 YYNGEE. The CDR3 spans 15 residues. The CDR3 here is CASSGYGRSGNTIYF. The DNA for the CDR3 is TGTGCCAGCAGCGGATACGGACGCTCTGGAAACACCATATATTTT.

The J gene is TRBJ2-7, the V gene TRBV27, with 9 nucleotides matching TRBD1. This CDR3 is built from 15 residues. Germline assignment: CDR1 MNHEY and CDR2 SMNVEV (reference sequence). V dropped 5 bases and J dropped 3; count of bases not matched to a gene: 8. The CDR3 nucleotides are TGTGCCAGCAGTACCCGGGACAGGGTTCTCTACGAGCAGTACTTC. As protein: CASSTRDRVLYEQYF.

This clonotype was seen more than once but under ten times. The J gene is TRBJ2-7, the V gene TRBV27; D may be TRBD1 (5 bases). The ends were cut back, 7 bases at V and 3 bases at J, with 19 bases in the middle. In germline, CDR1 is MNHEY, CDR2 SMNVEV (reference sequence). The CDR3 runs to 15 residues. In DNA form, the CDR3 reads TGTGCCAGCACCCTTGACAGTAAGAACCACTACGAGCAGTACTTC. It codes for CASTLDSKNHYEQYF.